The 5 T cell receptor beta chains below all came from one sample that was sequenced in a study of T-cell memory formation after mild COVID-19. TCRdb itself ran the 5' RACE reads through MiXCR, one entry per CDR3 protein. The repertoire holds about 320,000 distinct CDR3 sequences, with roughly 13% as singletons. Sample: PBMCs or a T cell subset sorted from them (not recorded which). Receptors originate from a man aged 18 to 30 who had mild COVID-19 (a few samples of this study predate the infection). Cell type and time point are not known.

This clonotype has just a few counts. The V and J genes are TRBV9 and TRBJ2-5; TRBD1 might be the D (6 bases). CDR3 length: 15 residues. Trimming removed 3 bases from V and 0 bases from J, with 12 bases in between. Germline CDR1 SGDLS, CDR2 YYNGEE. The DNA of the CDR3 is TGTGCCAGCAGCGGGGGGACACTGTACCAAGAGACCCAGTACTTC. This gives the protein CASSGGTLYQETQYF.

This clonotype showed up many times. The V and J genes are TRBV7-2 and TRBJ2-1; no definite D call. The V end was cut by 3 bases, the J end by 0 bases, with 6 bases between. Per the germline V gene, CDR1 is SGHTA and CDR2 is FQGNSA. The CDR3 contains 14 residues. Here the CDR3 reads CASSLAISYNEQFF. The CDR3 DNA reads as TGTGCCAGCAGCTTGGCAATCTCCTACAATGAGCAGTTCTTC.

This clonotype showed up many times. The chain couples TRBV4-3 to TRBJ2-5; 7 bases are shared with TRBD2. The CDR3 totals 15 residues. Per the germline V gene, CDR1 is LGHNA and CDR2 is YSLEER. V lost 1 base and J lost 5; bases outside the gene matches: 7. The CDR3 is CASSQAAGDGETQYF. The CDR3 DNA reads as TGCGCCAGCAGCCAAGCCGCGGGGGATGGGGAGACCCAGTACTTC.

The chain uses TRBV20-1 and TRBJ2-7, with D possibly matching TRBD1 (8 bases). The germline V gene encodes CDR1 DFQATT and CDR2 SNEGSKA (reference sequence). This CDR3 contains 14 residues. V was pared by 6 bases and J by 2 bases, with 17 bases between. The CDR3 spells CSAKNTGGAYEQYF. CDR3 DNA: TGCAGTGCAAAGAATACAGGGGGGGCCTACGAGCAGTACTTC.

There are a few counts of this clonotype. The chain uses TRBV7-9 and TRBJ2-5; the D is unclear. The CDR3 has 14 amino acids. CDR1 is SEHNR and CDR2 is FQNEAQ in the germline V gene (reference sequence). V was trimmed by 2 bases and J by 2 bases, leaving 9 bases between them. The CDR3 region has the DNA TGTGCCAGCAGCTTAATTAGTCCTCAAGAGACCCAGTACTTC. It specifies CASSLISPQETQYF. Based on the CDR3 plus reference TRBV7-9 and TRBJ2-5, the full variable domain is DTGVSQNPRHKITKRGQNVTFRCDPISEHNRLYWYRQTLGQGPEFLTYFQNEAQLEKSRLLSDRFSAERPKGSFSTLEIQRTEQGDSAMYLCASSLISPQETQYFGPGTRLLVL.